Reported below is one T cell receptor beta chain. The sample is drawn from a study of blood T cell repertoires in COVID-19. In the study overall: The study drew acute and convalescent COVID-19 samples from the United States, Italy and Spain. The cDNA or gDNA used as material had been derived from T cells, B-cell-depleted T cells, or PBMCs.

As handled by the study authors: Reference gene primer amplification in the assay estimated nucleated cell counts. Method: immunoSEQ multiplex PCR; TCRdb's copy keeps in-frame clones and lacks some. V and J calls and clone size are given by that table; D and trimming were obtained from the DNA. The sample contains about 310,000 clones, roughly 84% of which appear only once. Germline V gives CDR1 WNHNN, CDR2 SYGVQD (reference sequence). The CDR3 runs 15 residues. The V segment lost 0 bases and the J segment 9 bases; nucleotides outside the gene matches: 8. The sample taken for sequencing was peripheral blood. V and J are TRBV10-1 and TRBJ2-1, with TRBD2 identical over 7 bases. This receptor was identified in a man aged 50 to 60 with active or convalescent COVID-19. CDR3 loop: CASSESNGGVSEQFF. The CDR3 nucleotides read TGCGCCAGCAGTGAGTCGAATGGGGGGGTGAGTGAGCAGTTCTTC.